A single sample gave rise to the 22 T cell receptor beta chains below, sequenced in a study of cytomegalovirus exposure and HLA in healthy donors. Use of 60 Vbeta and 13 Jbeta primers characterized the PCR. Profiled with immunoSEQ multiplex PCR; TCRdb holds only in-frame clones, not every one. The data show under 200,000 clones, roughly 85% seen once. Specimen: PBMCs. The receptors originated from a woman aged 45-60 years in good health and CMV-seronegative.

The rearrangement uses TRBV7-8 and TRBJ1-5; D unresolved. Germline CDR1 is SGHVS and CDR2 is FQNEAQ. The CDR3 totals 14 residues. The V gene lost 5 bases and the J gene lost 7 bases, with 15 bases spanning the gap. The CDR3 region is CASSPGGSGQPQHF. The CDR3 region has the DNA TGTGCCAGCAGCCCTGGAGGGTCAGGACAGCCCCAGCATTTT. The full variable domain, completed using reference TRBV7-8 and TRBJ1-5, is GAGVSQSPRYKVAKRGQDVALRCDPISGHVSLFWYQQALGQGPEFLTYFQNEAQLDKSGLPSDRFFAERPEGSVSTLKIQRTQQEDSAVYLCASSPGGSGQPQHFGDGTRLSIL.

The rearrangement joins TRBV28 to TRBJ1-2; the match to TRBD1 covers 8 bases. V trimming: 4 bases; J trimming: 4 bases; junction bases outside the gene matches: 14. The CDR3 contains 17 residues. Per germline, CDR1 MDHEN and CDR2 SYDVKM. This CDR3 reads CASSSWTGLSLGYGYTF. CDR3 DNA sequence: TGTGCCAGCAGTTCCTGGACAGGGTTGAGTCTCGGCTATGGCTACACCTTC.

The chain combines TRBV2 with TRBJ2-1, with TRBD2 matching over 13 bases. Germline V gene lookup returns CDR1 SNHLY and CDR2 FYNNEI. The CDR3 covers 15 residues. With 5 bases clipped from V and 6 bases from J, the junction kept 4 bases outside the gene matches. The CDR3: CASSLTSGRSNEQFF. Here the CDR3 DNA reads TGTGCCAGCAGTTTGACTAGCGGGAGGTCCAATGAGCAGTTCTTC. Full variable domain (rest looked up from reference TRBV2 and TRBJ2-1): EPEVTQTPSHQVTQMGQEVILRCVPISNHLYFYWYRQILGQKVEFLVSFYNNEISEKSEIFDDQFSVERPDGSNFTLKIRSTKLEDSAMYFCASSLTSGRSNEQFFGPGTRLTVL.

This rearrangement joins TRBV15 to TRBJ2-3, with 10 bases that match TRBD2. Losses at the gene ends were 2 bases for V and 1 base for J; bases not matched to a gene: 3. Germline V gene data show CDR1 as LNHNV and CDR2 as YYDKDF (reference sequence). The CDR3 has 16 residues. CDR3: CATSRTGTSGTDTQYF. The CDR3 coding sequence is TGTGCCACCAGCAGAACCGGGACTAGCGGCACAGATACGCAGTATTTT. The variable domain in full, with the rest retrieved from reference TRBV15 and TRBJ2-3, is DAMVIQNPRYQVTQFGKPVTLSCSQTLNHNVMYWYQQKSSQAPKLLFHYYDKDFNNEADTPDNFQSRRPNTSFCFLDIRSPGLGDTAMYLCATSRTGTSGTDTQYFGPGTRLTVL.

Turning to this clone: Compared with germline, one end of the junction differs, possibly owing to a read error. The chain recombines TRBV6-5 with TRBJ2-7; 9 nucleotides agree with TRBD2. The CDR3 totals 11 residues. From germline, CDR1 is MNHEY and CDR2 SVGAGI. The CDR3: CASSSQTSGPF. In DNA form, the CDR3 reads TGTGCCAGCAGTTCTCAGACTAGCGGTCCCTTC.

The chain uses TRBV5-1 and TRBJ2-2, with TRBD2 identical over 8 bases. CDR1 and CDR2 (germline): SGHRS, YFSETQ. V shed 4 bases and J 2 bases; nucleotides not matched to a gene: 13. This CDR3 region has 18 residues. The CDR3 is CASSSFFRGLENTGELFF. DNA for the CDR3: TGCGCCAGCAGCAGCTTTTTCAGGGGACTAGAAAACACCGGGGAGCTGTTTTTT.

The CDR3 DNA sequence: TGTGCCAGCAGCAAAGGGGACAGGGGGGATAGCAATCAGCCCCAGCATTTT. This codes for CASSKGDRGDSNQPQHF. V usage is TRBV21-1 and J usage is TRBJ1-5; TRBD1, the table's D call, lacks a check against the DNA. TRBV21-1 is noted as a pseudogene. The CDR3 has 17 amino acids.

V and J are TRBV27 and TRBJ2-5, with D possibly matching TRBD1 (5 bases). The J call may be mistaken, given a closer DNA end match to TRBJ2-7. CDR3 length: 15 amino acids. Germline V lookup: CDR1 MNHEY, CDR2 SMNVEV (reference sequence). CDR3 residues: CASSLWGRGNYEQYF. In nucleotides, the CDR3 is TGTGCCAGCAGTTTATGGGGTAGGGGCAACTACGAGCAGTACTTC.

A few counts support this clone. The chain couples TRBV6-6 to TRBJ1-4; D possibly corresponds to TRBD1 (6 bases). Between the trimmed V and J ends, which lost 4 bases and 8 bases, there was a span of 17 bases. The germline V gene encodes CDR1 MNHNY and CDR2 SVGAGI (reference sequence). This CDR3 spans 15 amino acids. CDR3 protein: CASSLAGTYGEKLFF. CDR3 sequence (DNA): TGTGCCAGCAGTTTGGCCGGGACATATGGAGAAAAACTGTTTTTT.

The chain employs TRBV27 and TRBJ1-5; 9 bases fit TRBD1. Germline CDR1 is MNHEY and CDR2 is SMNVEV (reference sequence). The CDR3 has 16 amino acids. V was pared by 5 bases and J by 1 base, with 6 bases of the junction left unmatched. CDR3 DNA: TGTGCCAGCAGTCGGACAGGGGCCTTAAGCAATCAGCCCCAGCATTTT. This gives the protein CASSRTGALSNQPQHF.

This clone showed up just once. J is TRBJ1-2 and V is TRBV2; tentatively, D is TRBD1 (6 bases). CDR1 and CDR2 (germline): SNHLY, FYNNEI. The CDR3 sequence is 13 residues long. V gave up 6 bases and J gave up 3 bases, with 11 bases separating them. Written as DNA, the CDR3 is TGTGCCAGCAGACACAGGGATGACTATGGCTACACCTTC. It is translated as CASRHRDDYGYTF.

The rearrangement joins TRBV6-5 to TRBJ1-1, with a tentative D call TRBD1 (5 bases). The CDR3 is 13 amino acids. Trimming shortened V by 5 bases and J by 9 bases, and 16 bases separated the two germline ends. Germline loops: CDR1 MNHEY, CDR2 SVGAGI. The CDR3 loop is CASSEMIGAKAFF. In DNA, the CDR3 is TGTGCCAGCAGTGAAATGATAGGGGCCAAAGCTTTCTTT.

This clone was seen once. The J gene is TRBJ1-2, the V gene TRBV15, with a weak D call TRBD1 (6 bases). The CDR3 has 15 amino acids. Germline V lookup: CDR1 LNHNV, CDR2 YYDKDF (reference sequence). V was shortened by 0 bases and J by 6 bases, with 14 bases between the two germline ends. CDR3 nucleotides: TGTGCCACCAGCAGAGATATGGACAGCGTCAATGGCTACACCTTC. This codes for CATSRDMDSVNGYTF.

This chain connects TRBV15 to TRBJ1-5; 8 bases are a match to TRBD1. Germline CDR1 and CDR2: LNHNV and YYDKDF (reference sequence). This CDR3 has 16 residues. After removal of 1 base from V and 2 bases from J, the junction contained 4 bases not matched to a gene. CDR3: CATSRVGQGGNQPQHF. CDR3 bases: TGTGCCACCAGCAGAGTAGGACAGGGCGGCAATCAGCCCCAGCATTTT.

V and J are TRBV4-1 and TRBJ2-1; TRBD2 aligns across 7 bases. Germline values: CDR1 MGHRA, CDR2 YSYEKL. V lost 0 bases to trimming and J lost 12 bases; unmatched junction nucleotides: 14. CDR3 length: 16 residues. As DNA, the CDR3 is TGCGCCAGCAGCCAAGAAACGGGACTATCGACAATCGGGCAGTTCTTC. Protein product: CASSQETGLSTIGQFF.

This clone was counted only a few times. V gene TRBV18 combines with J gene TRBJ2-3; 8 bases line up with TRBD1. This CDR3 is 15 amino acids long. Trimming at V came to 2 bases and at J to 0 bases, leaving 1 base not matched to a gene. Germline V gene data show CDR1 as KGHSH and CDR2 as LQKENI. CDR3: CASSPNRGSTDTQYF. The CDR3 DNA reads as TGTGCCAGCTCACCAAACAGGGGGAGCACAGATACGCAGTATTTT. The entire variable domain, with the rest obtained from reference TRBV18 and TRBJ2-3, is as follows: NAGVMQNPRHLVRRRGQEARLRCSPMKGHSHVYWYRQLPEEGLKFMVYLQKENIIDESGMPKERFSAEFPKEGPSILRIQQVVRGDSAAYFCASSPNRGSTDTQYFGPGTRLTVL.

CDR3 loop: CASTLSGANVLTF. As DNA, the CDR3 is TGTGCCAGTACCCTATCTGGGGCCAACGTCCTGACTTTC. V is TRBV19 and J is TRBJ2-6; D ambiguous. The V end lost 7 bases, the J end lost 1 base, and 5 bases lay between the germline ends. The CDR3 has 13 residues. Germline V gives CDR1 LNHDA, CDR2 SQIVND (reference sequence).

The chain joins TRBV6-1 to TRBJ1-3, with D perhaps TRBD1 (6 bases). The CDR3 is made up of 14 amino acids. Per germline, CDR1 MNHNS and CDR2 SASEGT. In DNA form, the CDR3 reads TGTCAACGAAAGATAGGGGGATCTGGAAACACCATATATTTT. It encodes CQRKIGGSGNTIYF.

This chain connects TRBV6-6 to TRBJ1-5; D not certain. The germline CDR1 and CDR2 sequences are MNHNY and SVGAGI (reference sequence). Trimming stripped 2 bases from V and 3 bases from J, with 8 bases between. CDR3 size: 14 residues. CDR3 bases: TGTGCCAGCAGTTACACTGAGTCCAATCAGCCCCAGCATTTT. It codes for CASSYTESNQPQHF.

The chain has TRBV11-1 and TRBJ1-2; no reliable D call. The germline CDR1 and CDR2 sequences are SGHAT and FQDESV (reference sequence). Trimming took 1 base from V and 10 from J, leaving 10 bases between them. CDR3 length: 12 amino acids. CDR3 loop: CASSLVVGVYTF. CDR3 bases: TGTGCCAGCAGCTTAGTTGTCGGGGTCTACACCTTC.

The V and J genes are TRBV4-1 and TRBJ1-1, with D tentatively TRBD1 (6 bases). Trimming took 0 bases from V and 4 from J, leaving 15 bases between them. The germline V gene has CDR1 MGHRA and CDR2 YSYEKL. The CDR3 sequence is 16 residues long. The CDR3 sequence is CASSQDRSGDTTEAFF. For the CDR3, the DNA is TGCGCCAGCAGCCAAGATAGGTCAGGGGATACCACTGAAGCTTTCTTT.

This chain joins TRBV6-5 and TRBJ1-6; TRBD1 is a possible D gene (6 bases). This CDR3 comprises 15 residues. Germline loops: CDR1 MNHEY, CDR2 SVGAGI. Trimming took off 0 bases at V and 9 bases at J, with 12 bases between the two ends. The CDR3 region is CASSYSDTRGSPLHF. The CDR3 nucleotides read TGTGCCAGCAGTTACTCCGACACCAGGGGTTCACCCCTCCACTTT.